This T cell receptor beta chain was identified during a study of T cell changes during pregnancy in multiple sclerosis. Data came from immunoSEQ multiplex PCR; TCRdb stores just in-frame clones and leaves some out. This sample has tens of thousands of clones, with 91% found just once. The CDR3 contains 14 residues. The germline V and J ends were trimmed by 4 bases and 9 bases, with 14 bases remaining between them. CDR1 is SGHKS and CDR2 is YYEKEE in the germline V gene (reference sequence). The V and J genes are TRBV5-5 and TRBJ1-6, with D perhaps TRBD1 (6 bases). The source of this sequence is a female donor in good health, serving as a control in a pregnancy study. Some clones in this sample may be carry-over from other donors' samples. This specimen consisted of PBMCs, obtained in the first trimester of pregnancy. CDR3: CASSQPGQGSPLHF. The CDR3 DNA follows: TGTGCCAGCAGCCAGCCGGGACAAGGTTCACCCCTCCACTTT.